These 15 T cell receptor beta chains originate from one sample sequenced in a study of identical twins. TCRdb processed the 5' RACE reads anew with MiXCR; each CDR3 protein has one entry. This sample carries fewer than 250,000 distinct CDR3 sequences, around 8% of them seen once, and the ten largest clones take just under 2%. These data were also reused for a study on yellow fever vaccine responses in identical twins.

What was sequenced was memory (CD45RO+) T cells sorted from blood. The source of these receptors is a woman aged 18-29 years in good health.

The gene calls are TRBV7-2 and TRBJ1-6; D might be TRBD1 (6 bases). V gave up 1 base and J gave up 4 bases, with 17 bases separating them. Germline CDR1 reads SGHTA; CDR2 reads FQGNSA. The CDR3 covers 18 residues. The CDR3 spells CASSLGLGGTTYNSPLHF. The CDR3 region has the DNA TGTGCCAGCAGCTTAGGGCTGGGTGGGACAACTTATAATTCACCCCTCCACTTT.

In this sample, this clonotype turned up a few times. V gene TRBV3-1 combines with J gene TRBJ2-7; perhaps TRBD1 as D (5 bases). V lost 4 bases and J lost 2, with 12 bases in between. The CDR3 consists of 14 residues. Germline V gene data show CDR1 as LGHDT and CDR2 as YNNKEL (reference sequence). The CDR3 sequence: CASSREGATYEQYF. In nucleotides, the CDR3 is TGTGCCAGCAGCCGAGAAGGGGCAACCTACGAGCAGTACTTC.

This clonotype turned up a few times. The chain recombines TRBV7-2 with TRBJ1-5, with D perhaps matching TRBD1 (5 bases). The CDR3 is 14 amino acids. The germline CDR1 and CDR2 sequences are SGHTA and FQGNSA. Trimming pared 2 bases from V and 5 bases from J, leaving 10 bases between. The CDR3 region has the DNA TGTGCCAGCAGCTTAAAGTGGGGGTATCAGCCCCAGCATTTT. Translation gives CASSLKWGYQPQHF.

This sequence joins TRBV2 and TRBJ1-5; D is ambiguous. This CDR3 spans 14 amino acids. Germline V lookup: CDR1 SNHLY, CDR2 FYNNEI. Trimming cost V 3 bases and J 1 base, with 7 bases left between them. In DNA, the CDR3 is TGTGCCAGCAGTGATATGGCGAGCAATCAGCCCCAGCATTTT. This sequence encodes CASSDMASNQPQHF.

This clonotype was detected ten times or more. The chain employs TRBV6-2 or TRBV6-3 and TRBJ2-2, with unresolved D. The V end was cut by 8 bases, the J end by 2 bases, with 6 bases between. The length of the CDR3 is 12 residues. Germline V gene sequence: CDR1 MNHEY, CDR2 SVGEGT. For the CDR3, the DNA is TGTGCCAGCTCAAGAAACACCGGGGAGCTGTTTTTT. As protein: CASSRNTGELFF.

Only a few counts were recorded for this clonotype. The CDR3: CASSLAGIETQYF. The CDR3 DNA follows: TGTGCCAGCAGTTTGGCAGGGATAGAGACCCAGTACTTC. The V gene is TRBV12-3 or TRBV12-4, the J gene TRBJ2-5; possible D gene TRBD1, 5 bases. Trimming stripped 3 bases from V and 4 bases from J, with 9 bases between. The CDR3 covers 13 residues.

This clonotype was recorded many times. The V gene is TRBV13, the J gene TRBJ2-3; D call uncertain. The length of the CDR3 is 11 residues. Trimming cost V 5 bases and J 5 bases, with 5 bases left between them. CDR1 is PRHDT, CDR2 FYEKMQ, per germline (reference sequence). CDR3 loop: CASSQKDTQYF. The CDR3 region has the DNA TGTGCCAGCAGCCAGAAAGATACGCAGTATTTT.

This clonotype was counted between two and nine times. V usage is TRBV2 and J usage is TRBJ1-5; D is unresolved. CDR1 is SNHLY and CDR2 is FYNNEI in the germline V gene. The CDR3 is 17 amino acids. Trimming cost V 0 bases and J 3 bases, with 15 bases left between them. CDR3 residues: CASSEAYQRASNQPQHF. CDR3 in DNA: TGTGCCAGCAGTGAAGCATATCAGAGGGCTTCCAATCAGCCCCAGCATTTT.

This clonotype was counted a few times. This chain uses TRBV18 with TRBJ2-7, with 7 bases aligning to TRBD1. CDR3 size: 15 residues. Germline V gene lookup returns CDR1 KGHSH and CDR2 LQKENI. The junction had 5 bases not matched to a gene; V was cut back by 2 bases and J by 1 base. The CDR3 nucleotides are TGTGCCAGCTCACCAGTGACAGGGTCATCCTACGAGCAGTACTTC. It codes for CASSPVTGSSYEQYF.

The CDR3 coding sequence is TGTGCCAGTAGTCCGGGACTACGATCCAGCGAGCAGTACTTC. It is translated as CASSPGLRSSEQYF. The chain recombines TRBV19 with TRBJ2-7; 7 nucleotides align to TRBD2. Per the germline V gene, CDR1 is LNHDA and CDR2 is SQIVND (reference sequence). This CDR3 is built from 14 residues. V shed 5 bases, J shed 6 bases, and the junction held 10 bases outside the gene matches.

This clonotype came up a few times. CDR3 DNA sequence: TGCGCCAGCAGCTTGGAACAGGGAACCTACGAGCAGTACTTC. As protein: CASSLEQGTYEQYF. The chain is built from TRBV5-1 and TRBJ2-7, with D perhaps matching TRBD1 (6 bases). The germline V gene encodes CDR1 SGHRS and CDR2 YFSETQ. V was clipped by 0 bases and J by 2 bases, with 9 bases between them. This CDR3 region has 14 residues.

This clonotype came up a few times. J is TRBJ2-7 and V is TRBV3-1; no definite D call. Germline CDR1 reads LGHDT; CDR2 reads YNNKEL (reference sequence). V was pared by 3 bases and J by 2 bases, with 5 bases between. This CDR3 has 12 residues. The CDR3: CASSHSTYEQYF. The DNA for the CDR3 is TGTGCCAGCAGCCATTCCACCTACGAGCAGTACTTC.

This clonotype has a count of ten or more. The gene calls are TRBV20-1 and TRBJ2-3; no reliable D call. The CDR3 loop spans 14 amino acids. CDR1 DFQATT and CDR2 SNEGSKA come from the germline V gene (reference sequence). Trimming cost V 1 base and J 2 bases, with 10 bases left between them. The CDR3 region has the DNA TGCAGTGCTAGAGCCTCTCGGGTCACAGATACGCAGTATTTT. The encoded protein is CSARASRVTDTQYF.

The chain combines TRBV6-5 with TRBJ2-4; D ambiguous. Germline CDR1 reads MNHEY; CDR2 reads SVGAGI. The length of the CDR3 is 12 residues. The ends were cut back, 5 bases at V and 7 bases at J, with 9 bases in the middle. CDR3 nucleotides: TGTGCCAGCAGTCCCCAAGCGAACATTCAGTACTTC. Amino acid sequence: CASSPQANIQYF.

The chain carries TRBV24-1 and TRBJ2-3; TRBD1 matches 10 bases. V shed 4 bases and J 3 bases; nucleotides not matched to a gene: 3. Germline lookup yields CDR1 KGHDR and CDR2 SFDVKD. The CDR3 sequence is 15 residues long. CDR3 DNA sequence: TGTGCCACCAGTGAGGGGGACAGGGGTACAGATACGCAGTATTTT. Translating it yields CATSEGDRGTDTQYF.